This T cell receptor (beta chain) derives from a study of early T cells in non-severe SARS-CoV-2 infection. This clonotype was recorded a few times. Its specificity is unknown. V dropped 10 bases and J dropped 2; count of bases not matched to a gene: 12. This CDR3 is 15 amino acids long. The germline gives CDR1 MNHNY, CDR2 SVGAGI (reference sequence). The study, taken as a whole, reports: Missing private and CD4 specificities, VDJdb matching favored anti-spike CD8 responses.

Researchers attached unique molecular identifiers to individual cDNA molecules. A single record per CDR3 protein comes from TCRdb applying MiXCR to the 5' RACE reads. Of 53,000 or so distinct CDR3 sequences listed, about 9.8% are singletons. Sequenced input: whole blood. V is TRBV6-6 and J is TRBJ2-3; 7 bases map to TRBD2. The receptor was isolated from an adult who was a healthcare worker with PCR-confirmed SARS-CoV-2 infection or an uninfected control (not recorded which). The CDR3 DNA follows: TGTGCCACGAACCGGGACTACCAATTCACAGATACGCAGTATTTT. This gives the protein CATNRDYQFTDTQYF.